The 18 T cell receptor beta chains below were found in one sample sequenced in a study of T-cell reconstitution after alpha-beta-depleted transplantation in children. Unique molecular identifiers were incorporated during preparation of the TCRbeta library. TCRdb recomputed calls from the PCR reads with MiXCR, one row per CDR3 protein. Among a few hundred thousand distinct CDR3 sequences listed, about an eighth were seen once. Sequenced material: PBMCs, taken from the stem cell graft. These receptors all stem from a human donor who donated a stem cell graft to a child with Fanconi anemia.

This clonotype was detected a few times. V gene TRBV6-2 or TRBV6-3 combines with J gene TRBJ1-1; 7 bases align to TRBD1. The CDR3 length is 14 residues. The V gene's germline CDR1 is MNHEY and CDR2 SVGEGT. J lost 5 bases, V lost 5 bases, and 8 bases had no gene match. The CDR3 protein is CASSAGGGKTEAFF. The CDR3 region has the DNA TGTGCCAGCAGTGCAGGGGGTGGAAAAACTGAAGCTTTCTTT.

This clonotype has only a few counts. The chain links TRBV28 to TRBJ1-1, with D possibly TRBD1 on 5 matching bases. Trimming took off 5 bases at V and 3 bases at J, with 16 bases between the two ends. The CDR3 spans 15 residues. The germline gives CDR1 MDHEN, CDR2 SYDVKM. CDR3 DNA sequence: TGTGCCAGCAGTCCCATGGCACAGGCGGACACTGAAGCTTTCTTT. This sequence encodes CASSPMAQADTEAFF.

Ten or more counts support this clonotype. The rearrangement links TRBV4-3 to TRBJ2-3; D gene uncertain. CDR1 LGHNA and CDR2 YSLEER come from the germline V gene. CDR3 size: 15 residues. V gave up 3 bases and J gave up 0 bases, with 10 bases separating them. In nucleotides, the CDR3 is TGCGCCAGCAGCCAGGAAGTCTCTAGCACAGATACGCAGTATTTT. It yields the protein CASSQEVSSTDTQYF.

V gene TRBV11-2 combines with J gene TRBJ2-1; D is possibly TRBD2 (6 bases). The V end lost 4 bases, the J end lost 8 bases, and 18 bases lay between the germline ends. Germline CDR1 is SGHAT and CDR2 is FQNNGV. This CDR3 region has 15 residues. The CDR3 DNA follows: TGTGCCAGCAGCTCCCCGTCGACTAGAAACTATGAGCAGTTCTTC. Residues: CASSSPSTRNYEQFF.

This chain joins TRBV5-1 and TRBJ2-5; 8 bases are a match to TRBD1. The germline V gene has CDR1 SGHRS and CDR2 YFSETQ. V dropped 4 bases and J dropped 2; count of bases not matched to a gene: 7. The CDR3 length is 15 residues. The CDR3 spells CASSATGQGQETQYF. Here the CDR3 DNA reads TGCGCCAGCAGCGCCACCGGACAGGGACAAGAGACCCAGTACTTC.

The chain employs TRBV5-4 and TRBJ2-5, with 10 bases lining up with TRBD1. Germline CDR1 SGHNT, CDR2 YYREEE (reference sequence). Germline trimming cut 2 bases from V and 4 bases from J; bases unmatched to any gene: 8. The CDR3 is made up of 16 amino acids. This CDR3 is CASSFPRTGGGETQYF. In nucleotides, the CDR3 is TGTGCCAGCAGCTTTCCGAGGACAGGGGGAGGAGAGACCCAGTACTTC.

The rearrangement joins TRBV11-2 to TRBJ1-2; a possible D gene is TRBD1 (5 bases). The length of the CDR3 is 15 residues. Trimming removed 4 bases from V and 4 bases from J, with 16 bases in between. Germline V gene sequence: CDR1 SGHAT, CDR2 FQNNGV. CDR3 sequence reads: CASSSASGAFYGYTF. CDR3 in DNA: TGTGCCAGCAGCTCAGCGAGCGGGGCTTTCTATGGCTACACCTTC.

The genes are TRBV18 and TRBJ2-3; perhaps TRBD1 as D (5 bases). This CDR3 is 17 amino acids long. CDR1 and CDR2 (germline): KGHSH, LQKENI. Trimming left V 3 bases short and J 0 bases short, with 16 bases between. The CDR3 nucleotides read TGTGCCAGCTCACCCCCTAAGGGGCGATCTAGCACAGATACGCAGTATTTT. This sequence encodes CASSPPKGRSSTDTQYF.

This clonotype has more than one count but fewer than ten. The gene calls are TRBV5-1 and TRBJ1-5, with D uncertain. This CDR3 region has 13 residues. CDR1 is SGHRS, CDR2 YFSETQ, per germline. Trimming removed 4 bases at V and 7 bases at J, with 12 bases between. CDR3 sequence: CASSLSIGQPQHF. As DNA, the CDR3 is TGCGCCAGCAGCCTCTCGATAGGACAGCCCCAGCATTTT. The complete variable domain, with remaining parts taken from reference TRBV5-1 and TRBJ1-5, reads KAGVTQTPRYLIKTRGQQVTLSCSPISGHRSVSWYQQTPGQGLQFLFEYFSETQRNKGNFPGRFSGRQFSNSRSEMNVSTLELGDSALYLCASSLSIGQPQHFGDGTRLSIL.

This clonotype has at least ten counts. The V and J genes are TRBV12-3 or TRBV12-4 and TRBJ2-7, with D maybe TRBD2 (5 bases). Trimming removed 3 bases from V and 6 bases from J, with 9 bases in between. The CDR3 runs to 12 residues. CDR3 nucleotides: TGTGCCAGCAGTTTGCAGGCGGGCGAGCAGTACTTC. Translating it yields CASSLQAGEQYF.

This clonotype was counted between two and nine times. The rearrangement uses TRBV20-1 and TRBJ1-5; no definite D call. The CDR3 covers 12 residues. Trimming pared 1 base from V and 6 bases from J, leaving 7 bases between. Germline CDR1 reads DFQATT; CDR2 reads SNEGSKA (reference sequence). This CDR3 is CSARVGRQPQHF. In DNA form, the CDR3 reads TGCAGTGCTAGAGTGGGTCGTCAGCCCCAGCATTTT.

This clonotype occurred many times. The chain employs TRBV7-8 and TRBJ2-1, with 9 bases matching TRBD1. The CDR3 extends over 14 amino acids. The germline V gene has CDR1 SGHVS and CDR2 FQNEAQ. J lost 7 bases, V lost 5 bases, and 6 bases had no gene match. The CDR3, as DNA: TGTGCCAGCAGCACTACGACAGGGGGAAATGAGCAGTTCTTC. Encoded protein: CASSTTTGGNEQFF.

This clonotype has a handful of counts. The V call is TRBV30, the J call TRBJ1-2; D is perhaps TRBD1 (6 bases). The CDR3 is 13 amino acids. Germline V gene data show CDR1 as GTSNPN and CDR2 as SVGIG (reference sequence). Trimming left V 1 base short and J 3 bases short, with 9 bases between. As DNA, the CDR3 is TGTGCCTGGAGTGAGGACAGATACTATGGCTACACCTTC. Its protein product is CAWSEDRYYGYTF.

The genes are TRBV2 and TRBJ2-1; no reliable D call. The CDR3 extends over 12 amino acids. Germline values: CDR1 SNHLY, CDR2 FYNNEI. V lost 6 bases and J 8 bases, leaving 11 bases between the germline ends. CDR3 in DNA: TGTGCCAGCAGAAGGTACCAGGATGAGCAGTTCTTC. As protein: CASRRYQDEQFF.

This chain joins TRBV7-2 and TRBJ2-1; 9 nucleotides line up with TRBD1. The germline V gene encodes CDR1 SGHTA and CDR2 FQGNSA. Losses at the gene ends were 4 bases for V and 14 bases for J; bases not matched to a gene: 9. The CDR3 contains 13 residues. CDR3 residues: CASSSPYRDREFF. The CDR3 nucleotides read TGTGCCAGCAGCTCTCCATACCGGGACAGGGAGTTCTTC.

This clonotype occurred many times. The CDR3 spells CASSLQGVNEQFF. CDR3 DNA sequence: TGTGCCAGCAGTTTACAGGGGGTCAATGAGCAGTTCTTC. The chain is built from TRBV25-1 and TRBJ2-1; 8 bases are shared with TRBD1. Per the germline V gene, CDR1 is MGHDK and CDR2 is SYGVNS. The V and J ends lost 5 bases and 6 bases, in that order; junction bases with no gene match: 3. The CDR3 is 13 amino acids. Based on the CDR3 plus reference TRBV25-1 and TRBJ2-1, the full variable domain is EADIYQTPRYLVIGTGKKITLECSQTMGHDKMYWYQQDPGMELHLIHYSYGVNSTEKGDLSSESTVSRIRTEHFPLTLESARPSHTSQYLCASSLQGVNEQFFGPGTRLTVL.

This clonotype showed up just a few times. Given a much more abundant clone one base away, this may be a read error. The rearrangement links TRBV4-2 to TRBJ2-1, with D perhaps matching TRBD2 (5 bases). This CDR3 comprises 15 residues. The V end was cut by 4 bases, the J end by 7 bases, with 17 bases between. Germline V gene sequence: CDR1 LGHNA, CDR2 YNFKEQ. In nucleotides, the CDR3 is TGTGCCAGCAGCCCCCGGGTCCCGGGATCTAATGAGCAGTTCTTC. It encodes CASSPRVPGSNEQFF.

This clonotype was detected only a few times. The chain recombines TRBV4-1 with TRBJ1-4; weak D call: TRBD1 (5 bases). Germline CDR1 MGHRA, CDR2 YSYEKL. The CDR3 totals 17 residues. With 0 bases removed from V and 7 bases from J, the gap between germline ends came to 18 bases. The CDR3 spells CASSQDFHSGRIEKLFF. The CDR3 bases are TGCGCCAGCAGCCAAGATTTCCACTCAGGGCGGATTGAAAAACTGTTTTTT.